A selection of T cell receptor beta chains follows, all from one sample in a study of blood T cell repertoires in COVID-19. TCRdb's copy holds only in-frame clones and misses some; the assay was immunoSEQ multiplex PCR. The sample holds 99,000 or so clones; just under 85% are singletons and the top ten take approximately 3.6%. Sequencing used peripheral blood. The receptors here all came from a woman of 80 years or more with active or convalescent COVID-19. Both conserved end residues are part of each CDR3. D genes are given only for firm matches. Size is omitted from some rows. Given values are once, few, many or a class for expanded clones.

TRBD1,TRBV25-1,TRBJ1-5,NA,TGTGCCAGCAGTGGATCGGGGACAGGGGAAAATGTCCAGCCCCAGCATTTT,CASSGSGTGENVQPQHF
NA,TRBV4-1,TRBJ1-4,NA,TGCGCCAGCAGCCCAGTGGGGCAGGGGTATGTTGAAAAACTGTTTTTT,CASSPVGQGYVEKLFF
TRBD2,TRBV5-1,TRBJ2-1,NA,TGCGCCAGCAGCTTGAGAAGCGGGAGTGCACACAATGAGCAGTTCTTC,CASSLRSGSAHNEQFF
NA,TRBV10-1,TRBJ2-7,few,TGCGCCAGCAGTAGCGGACCCGGAGGAGAGCAGTACTTC,CASSSGPGGEQYF
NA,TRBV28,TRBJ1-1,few,TGTGCCAGCAGGGTTTCCCGGGGTACGGCGGGCACTGAAGCTTTCTTT,CASRVSRGTAGTEAFF
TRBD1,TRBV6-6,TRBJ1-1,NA,TGTGCCAGCAGTCAAGACAGGGCCACTGAAGCTTTCTTT,CASSQDRATEAFF
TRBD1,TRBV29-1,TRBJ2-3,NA,TGCAGCGTCCAACGAACGGGACAGGTCCAGAGCACAGATACGCAGTATTTT,CSVQRTGQVQSTDTQYF
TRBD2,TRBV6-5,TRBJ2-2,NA,TGTGCCAGCATGCGGGAGTTAGCCGGGGAGCTGTTTTTT,CASMRELAGELFF
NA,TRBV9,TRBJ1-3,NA,TGTGCCAGCAGCCCACGCCGGGACGGGACTTTCTCTGGAAACACCATATATTTT,CASSPRRDGTFSGNTIYF
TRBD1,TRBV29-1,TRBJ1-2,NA,TGCAGCGCCACGACAGGGACTAACTATGGCTACACCTTC,CSATTGTNYGYTF
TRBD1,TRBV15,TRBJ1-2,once,TGTGCCACCAGCAGAGCTCAGGGGGCGGGTGGCTACACCTTC,CATSRAQGAGGYTF
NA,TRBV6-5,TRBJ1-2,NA,TGTGCCAGCAGGTACCTCGACAGTCGGGTCAACGGCTACACCTTC,CASRYLDSRVNGYTF
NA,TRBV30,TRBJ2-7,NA,TGTGCCCAAGACACAGGGCTAGACGAGCAGTACTTC,CAQDTGLDEQYF
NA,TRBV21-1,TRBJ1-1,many,TGTGCCAGCACCCTGGGACAGGGCCAGTATATGAACACTGAAGCTTTCTTT,CASTLGQGQYMNTEAFF
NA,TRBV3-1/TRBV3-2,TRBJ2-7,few,TGTGCCAGCAGCCAATACCCCGGCTACGAGCAGTACTTC,CASSQYPGYEQYF
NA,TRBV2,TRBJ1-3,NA,TGTGCCAGCAGTGTAGGGGGTAGAAACGGAAACACCATATATTTT,CASSVGGRNGNTIYF
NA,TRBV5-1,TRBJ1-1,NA,TGCGCCAGCAGCCGAGACGGACAGTTAGACACTGAAGCTTTCTTT,CASSRDGQLDTEAFF
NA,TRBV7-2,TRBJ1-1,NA,TGTGCCAGCAGCTTAGGGACAACGAACACTGAAGCTTTCTTT,CASSLGTTNTEAFF